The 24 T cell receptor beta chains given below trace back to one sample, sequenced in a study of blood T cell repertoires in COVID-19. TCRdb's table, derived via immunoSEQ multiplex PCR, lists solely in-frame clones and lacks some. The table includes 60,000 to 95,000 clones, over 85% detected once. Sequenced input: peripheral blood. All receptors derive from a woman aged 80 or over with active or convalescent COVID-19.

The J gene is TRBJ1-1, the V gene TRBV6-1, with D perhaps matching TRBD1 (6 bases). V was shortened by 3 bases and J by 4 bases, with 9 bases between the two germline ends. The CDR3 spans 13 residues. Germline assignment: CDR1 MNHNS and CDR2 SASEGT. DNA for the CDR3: TGTGCCAGCAGTGAGGTCAGGGGCACTGAAGCTTTCTTT. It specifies CASSEVRGTEAFF.

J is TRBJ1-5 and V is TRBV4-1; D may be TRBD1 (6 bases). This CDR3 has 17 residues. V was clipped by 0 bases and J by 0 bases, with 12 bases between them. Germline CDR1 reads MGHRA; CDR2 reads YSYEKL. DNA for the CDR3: TGCGCCAGCAGCCAAGAGGGGACATCTTATAGCAATCAGCCCCAGCATTTT. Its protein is CASSQEGTSYSNQPQHF.

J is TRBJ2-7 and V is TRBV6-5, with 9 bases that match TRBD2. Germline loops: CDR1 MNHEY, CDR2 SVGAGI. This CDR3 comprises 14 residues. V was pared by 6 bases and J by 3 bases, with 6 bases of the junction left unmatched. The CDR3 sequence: CASRLAGADYEQYF. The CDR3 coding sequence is TGTGCCAGCAGATTAGCGGGGGCGGACTACGAGCAGTACTTC.

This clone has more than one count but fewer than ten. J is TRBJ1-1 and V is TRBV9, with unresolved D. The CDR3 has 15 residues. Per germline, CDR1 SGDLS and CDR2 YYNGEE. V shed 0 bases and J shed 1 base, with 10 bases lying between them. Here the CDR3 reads CASSVGTVQNTEAFF. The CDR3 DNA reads TGTGCCAGCAGCGTAGGAACAGTACAGAACACTGAAGCTTTCTTT.

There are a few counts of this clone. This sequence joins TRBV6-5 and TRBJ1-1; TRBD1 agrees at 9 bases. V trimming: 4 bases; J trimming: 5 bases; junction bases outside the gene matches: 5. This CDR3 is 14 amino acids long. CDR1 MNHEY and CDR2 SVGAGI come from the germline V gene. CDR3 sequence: CASSLTGGRTEAFF. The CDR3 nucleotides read TGTGCCAGCAGTTTGACAGGGGGAAGGACTGAAGCTTTCTTT.

CDR3 coding DNA: TGTGCCAGCAGCCGGGACAGGGACGGCCTCTATGGCTACACCTTC. Translated: CASSRDRDGLYGYTF. J is TRBJ1-2 and V is TRBV5-5; TRBD1 aligns across 9 bases. Germline V gene lookup returns CDR1 SGHKS and CDR2 YYEKEE (reference sequence). The CDR3 has 15 residues. V gave up 4 bases and J gave up 4 bases; unmatched junction bases: 8.

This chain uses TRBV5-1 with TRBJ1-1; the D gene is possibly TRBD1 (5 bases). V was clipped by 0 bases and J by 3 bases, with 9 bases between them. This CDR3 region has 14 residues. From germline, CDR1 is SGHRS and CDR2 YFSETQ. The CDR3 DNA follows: TGCGCCAGCAGCTTGGTGGGGGGAGACACTGAAGCTTTCTTT. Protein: CASSLVGGDTEAFF.

The CDR3 coding sequence is TGTGCCAGTAGTATAGTAGGGACAGGGGGAGAGACCCAGTACTTC. It codes for CASSIVGTGGETQYF. This rearrangement joins TRBV19 to TRBJ2-5, with TRBD1 identical over 11 bases. Germline V gives CDR1 LNHDA, CDR2 SQIVND (reference sequence). The CDR3 sequence is 15 residues long. Germline trimming cut 1 base from V and 4 bases from J; bases unmatched to any gene: 2.

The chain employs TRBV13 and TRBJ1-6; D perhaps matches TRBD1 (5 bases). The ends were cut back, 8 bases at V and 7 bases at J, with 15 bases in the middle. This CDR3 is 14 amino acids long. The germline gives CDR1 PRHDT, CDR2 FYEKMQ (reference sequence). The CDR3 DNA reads TGTGCCAGCGGGGGTGAGGGAGGGAATTCACCCCTCCACTTT. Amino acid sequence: CASGGEGGNSPLHF.

The CDR3 protein is CASRGRGTTNEKLFF. The CDR3 DNA reads as TGCGCCAGCAGGGGCAGGGGAACGACTAATGAAAAACTGTTTTTT. The chain uses TRBV5-1 and TRBJ1-4; a possible D gene is TRBD1 (6 bases). Trimming removed 5 bases from V and 2 bases from J, with 13 bases in between. The CDR3 is made up of 15 amino acids. Germline V gene lookup returns CDR1 SGHRS and CDR2 YFSETQ.

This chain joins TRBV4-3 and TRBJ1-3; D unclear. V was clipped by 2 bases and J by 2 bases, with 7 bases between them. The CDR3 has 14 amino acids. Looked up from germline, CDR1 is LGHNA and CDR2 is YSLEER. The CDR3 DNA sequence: TGCGCCAGCAGCCAATACAGTACTGGAAACACCATATATTTT. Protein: CASSQYSTGNTIYF.

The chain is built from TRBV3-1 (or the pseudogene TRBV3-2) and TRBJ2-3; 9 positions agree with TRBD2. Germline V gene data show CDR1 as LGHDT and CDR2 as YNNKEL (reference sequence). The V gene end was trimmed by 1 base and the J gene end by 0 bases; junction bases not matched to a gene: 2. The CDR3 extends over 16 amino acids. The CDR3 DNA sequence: TGTGCCAGCAGCCAAGTAGCGGGGGTGAGCACAGATACGCAGTATTTT. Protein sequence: CASSQVAGVSTDTQYF.

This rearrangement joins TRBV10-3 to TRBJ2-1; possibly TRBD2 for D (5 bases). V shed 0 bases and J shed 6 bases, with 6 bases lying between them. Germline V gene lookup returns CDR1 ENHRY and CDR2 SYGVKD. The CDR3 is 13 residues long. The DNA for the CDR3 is TGTGCCATCAGTGAGTCCGAGGGCAATGAGCAGTTCTTC. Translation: CAISESEGNEQFF.

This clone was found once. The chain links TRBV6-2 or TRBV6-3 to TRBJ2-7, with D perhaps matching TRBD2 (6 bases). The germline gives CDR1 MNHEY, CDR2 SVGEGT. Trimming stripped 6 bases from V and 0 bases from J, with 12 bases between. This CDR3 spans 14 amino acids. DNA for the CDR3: TGTGCCAGCAGCCCGGGACTGCTCTCCTACGAGCAGTACTTC. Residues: CASSPGLLSYEQYF.

CDR3 region: CASSQEDPGRNTEAFF. In DNA, the CDR3 is TGCGCCAGCAGCCAAGAGGATCCAGGGCGGAACACTGAAGCTTTCTTT. The chain couples TRBV4-1 to TRBJ1-1; D perhaps matches TRBD1 (5 bases). The length of the CDR3 is 16 residues. Deletions cut 0 bases from V and 1 base from J, with 12 bases between. Germline V lookup: CDR1 MGHRA, CDR2 YSYEKL.

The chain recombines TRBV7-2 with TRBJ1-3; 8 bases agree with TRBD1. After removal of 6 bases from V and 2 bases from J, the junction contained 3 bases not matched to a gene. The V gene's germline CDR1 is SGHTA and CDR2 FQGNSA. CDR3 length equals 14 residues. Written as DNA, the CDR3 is TGTGCCAGCAGTCAGGACAGGGCTGGAAACACCATATATTTT. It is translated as CASSQDRAGNTIYF. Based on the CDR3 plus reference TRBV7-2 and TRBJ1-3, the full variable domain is GAGVSQSPSNKVTEKGKDVELRCDPISGHTALYWYRQSLGQGLEFLIYFQGNSAPDKSGLPSDRFSAERTGGSVSTLTIQRTQQEDSAVYLCASSQDRAGNTIYFGEGSWLTVV.

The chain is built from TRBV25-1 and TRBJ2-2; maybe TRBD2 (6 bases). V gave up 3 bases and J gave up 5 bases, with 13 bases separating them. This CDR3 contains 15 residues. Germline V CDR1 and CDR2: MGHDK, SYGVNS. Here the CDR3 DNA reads TGTGCCAGCAGTGAGGGGCTAGCGATGACCGGGGAGCTGTTTTTT. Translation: CASSEGLAMTGELFF.

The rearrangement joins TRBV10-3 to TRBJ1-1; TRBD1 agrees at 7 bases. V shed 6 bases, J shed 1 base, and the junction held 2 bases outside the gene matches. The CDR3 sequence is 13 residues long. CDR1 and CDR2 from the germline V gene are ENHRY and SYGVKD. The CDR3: CAIRTGENTEAFF. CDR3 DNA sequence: TGTGCCATCAGAACAGGGGAGAACACTGAAGCTTTCTTT.

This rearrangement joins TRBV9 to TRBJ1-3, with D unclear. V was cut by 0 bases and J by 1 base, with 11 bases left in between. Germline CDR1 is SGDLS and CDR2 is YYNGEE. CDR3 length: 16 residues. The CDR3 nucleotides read TGTGCCAGCAGCGTAGCTACTGGAGCTTCTGGAAACACCATATATTTT. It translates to CASSVATGASGNTIYF.

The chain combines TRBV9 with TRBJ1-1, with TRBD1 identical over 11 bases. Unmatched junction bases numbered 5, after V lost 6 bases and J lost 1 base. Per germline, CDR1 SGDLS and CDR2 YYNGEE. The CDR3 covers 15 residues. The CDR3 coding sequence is TGTGCCAGCACGCGGACAGGGGGCCAGAACACTGAAGCTTTCTTT. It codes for CASTRTGGQNTEAFF.

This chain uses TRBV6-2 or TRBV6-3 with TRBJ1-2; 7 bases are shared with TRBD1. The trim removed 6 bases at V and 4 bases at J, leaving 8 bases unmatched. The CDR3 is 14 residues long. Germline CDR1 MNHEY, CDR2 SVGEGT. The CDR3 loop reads CASSHGQELYGYTF. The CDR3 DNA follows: TGTGCCAGCAGCCACGGACAGGAGCTCTATGGCTACACCTTC.

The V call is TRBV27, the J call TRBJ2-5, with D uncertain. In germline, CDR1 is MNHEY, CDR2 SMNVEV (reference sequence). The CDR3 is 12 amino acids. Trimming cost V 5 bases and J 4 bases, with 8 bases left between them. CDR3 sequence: CASSPYSETQYF. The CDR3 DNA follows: TGTGCCAGCAGTCCTTATTCAGAGACCCAGTACTTC.

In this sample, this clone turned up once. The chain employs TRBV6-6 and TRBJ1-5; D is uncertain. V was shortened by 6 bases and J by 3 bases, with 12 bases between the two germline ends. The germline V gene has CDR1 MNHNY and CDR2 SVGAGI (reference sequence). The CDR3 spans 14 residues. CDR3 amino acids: CASSSTRVNQPQHF. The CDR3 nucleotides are TGTGCCAGCAGCTCAACGCGGGTCAATCAGCCCCAGCATTTT.

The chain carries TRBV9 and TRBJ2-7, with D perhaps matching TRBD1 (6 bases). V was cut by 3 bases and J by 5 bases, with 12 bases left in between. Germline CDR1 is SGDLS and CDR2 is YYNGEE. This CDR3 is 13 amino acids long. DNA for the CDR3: TGTGCCAGCAGCGCCACCAGGGGAAACGAGCAGTACTTC. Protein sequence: CASSATRGNEQYF.